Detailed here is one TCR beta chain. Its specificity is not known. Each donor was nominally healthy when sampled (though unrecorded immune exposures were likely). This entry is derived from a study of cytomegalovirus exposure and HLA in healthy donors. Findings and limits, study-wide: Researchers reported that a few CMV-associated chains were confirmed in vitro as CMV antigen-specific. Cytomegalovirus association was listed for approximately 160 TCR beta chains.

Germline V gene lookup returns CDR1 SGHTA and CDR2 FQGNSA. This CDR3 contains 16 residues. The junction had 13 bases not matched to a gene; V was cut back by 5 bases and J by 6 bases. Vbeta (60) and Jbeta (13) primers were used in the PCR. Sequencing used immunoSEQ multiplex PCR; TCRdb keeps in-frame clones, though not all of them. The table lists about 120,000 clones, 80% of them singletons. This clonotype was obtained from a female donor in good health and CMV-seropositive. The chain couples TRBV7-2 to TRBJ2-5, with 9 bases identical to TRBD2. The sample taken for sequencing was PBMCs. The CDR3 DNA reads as TGTGCCAGCAGCAAAACGGCGGCGGGGGGGCTGAAGACCCAGTACTTC. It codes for CASSKTAAGGLKTQYF.